Listed below are T cell receptor beta chains from one sample, sequenced in a study of CD8+ T cells in alopecia areata. TCRdb keeps only in-frame clones here, not all; method: immunoSEQ multiplex PCR. The sample yields some 95,000 clones, 35% to 50% seen once. The sequenced sample consisted of CD4+ T cells sorted from blood. The origin of the receptors is a human donor with alopecia areata. The CDR3 runs from the conserved cysteine through the conserved F or W. A D gene is named only where the DNA matches it firmly. Only part of the rows carry a size: once, few, many, or a class if the clone is expanded.

j_call clone_size v_call d_call cdr3_nt cdr3_aa
TRBJ2-3 once TRBV4-1 - TGCGCCAGCAGCCAAGACGGGACCGGAGATAGCACAGATACGCAGTATTTT CASSQDGTGDSTDTQYF
TRBJ2-5 - TRBV14 - TGTGCCAGCAGCCCCGGAGAGACCCAGTACTTC CASSPGETQYF
TRBJ2-5 - TRBV29-1 TRBD1 TGCAGCGTCCTGACGAAACCGTTGGACAGGGTGGGGGAGACCCAGTACTTC CSVLTKPLDRVGETQYF
TRBJ1-4 - TRBV4-1 - TGCGCCAGCAGCCAAGTTTTTCGGTCAACTAATGAAAAACTGTTTTTT CASSQVFRSTNEKLFF
TRBJ1-2 once TRBV30 - TGTGCCTGGAGTGTACAGCGGTATGGCTACACCTTC CAWSVQRYGYTF
TRBJ1-3 - TRBV30 - TGTGCCTGGACAGGCGGGGCAGGCGGTGGAAACACCATATATTTT CAWTGGAGGGNTIYF
TRBJ2-3 - TRBV30 TRBD2 TGTGCCTGGACGTTGGCGGGAGATATCGCAGATACGCAGTATTTT CAWTLAGDIADTQYF
TRBJ2-3 many TRBV18 TRBD1 TGTGCCAGCTCTGACCGGGACAGGGTGGCGGATACGCAGTATTTT CASSDRDRVADTQYF
TRBJ1-1 - TRBV29-1 TRBD1 TGCAGCGCGCGGACAGGGGAGAGCACTGAAGCTTTCTTT CSARTGESTEAFF
TRBJ2-2 few TRBV29-1 - TGCAGCGTTGGTTCACTCTTGGCGAACGGGGAGCTGTTTTTT CSVGSLLANGELFF
TRBJ1-5 many TRBV28 - TGTGCCAGCAGCCCTGGGACATCCCATCAGCCCCAGCATTTT CASSPGTSHQPQHF
TRBJ2-7 - TRBV27 - TGTGCCAGCACCATCCTGGGGCAGAACTACGAGCAGTACTTC CASTILGQNYEQYF
TRBJ1-5 few TRBV10-2 TRBD1 TGCGCCACCGGGACAGGGAATCAGCCCCAGCATTTT CATGTGNQPQHF
TRBJ2-4 - TRBV5-1 - TGCGCCAGCAGCTTGCCCAGGGAAGACATTCAGTACTTC CASSLPREDIQYF
TRBJ2-3 - TRBV4-2 - TGTGCCAGCAGCCAAGTAATGGCAGTAGATACGCAGTATTTT CASSQVMAVDTQYF
TRBJ2-7 - TRBV28 TRBD2 TGTGCCAGCAGGGTAGCGGGAGTGGGGGCCGAGCAGTACTTC CASRVAGVGAEQYF
TRBJ2-7 - TRBV30 TRBD2 TGTGCCTGGAGGATCTTAGCGGGGGGCCCCTACGAGCAGTACTTC CAWRILAGGPYEQYF
TRBJ2-7 few TRBV18 - TGTGCCAGCTCAGGAACACAACAGGGATACGAGCAGTACTTC CASSGTQQGYEQYF
TRBJ1-1 - TRBV30 - TGTGCCTGGAATAGGGCAATGAACACTGAAGCTTTCTTT CAWNRAMNTEAFF
TRBJ2-5 few TRBV29-1 - TGCAGCGTTGAAGCGCTGGAGACCCAGTACTTC CSVEALETQYF
TRBJ1-1 few TRBV30 - TGTGCCTCCACTTCCCGATGGACTGAAGCTTTCTTT CASTSRWTEAFF
TRBJ2-3 few TRBV5-4 - TGTGCCAGCAGCTTGGACAGGGCGACAGATACGCAGTATTTT CASSLDRATDTQYF
TRBJ1-6 - TRBV5-1 - TGCGCCAGCAGCTTCGGAGACAATTCACCCCTCCACTTT CASSFGDNSPLHF
TRBJ2-1 once TRBV7-3 TRBD1 TGTGCCAGCAGCTCGACAGGGGGCTACAATGAGCAGTTCTTC CASSSTGGYNEQFF
TRBJ2-7 - TRBV14 - TGTGCCAGCAGCCAAGGCACCTACGAGCAGTACTTC CASSQGTYEQYF
TRBJ1-2 - TRBV9 - TGTGCCAGCAGCGGGACTAACTATGGCTACACCTTC CASSGTNYGYTF
TRBJ1-4 - TRBV29-1 TRBD1 TGCAGCGTCTCTGGTACCGGGACAGGGGCTGAAAAACTGTTTTTT CSVSGTGTGAEKLFF
TRBJ2-3 - TRBV20-1 - TGCAGTGCCCCGCGGGCAGATACGCAGTATTTT CSAPRADTQYF
TRBJ2-1 - TRBV29-1 TRBD2 TGCAGCGCCGAGCGGGAGGGCCCCAATGGGCAGTTCTTC CSAEREGPNGQFF
TRBJ2-1 - TRBV29-1 - TGCAGCGTTGCCTGGCATTACGACCCACCCAATGAGCAGTTCTTC CSVAWHYDPPNEQFF
TRBJ1-1 - TRBV30 TRBD1 TGTGCCTGCCACCGAGGCGGACAGGGGGCAGGTGAAGCTTTCTTT CACHRGGQGAGEAFF
TRBJ1-2 - TRBV28 - TGTGCCAGCAGTTTGCGGGGGCCCTATGGCTACACCTTC CASSLRGPYGYTF
TRBJ1-4 few TRBV30 TRBD1 TGTGCCTGGAGTTCCCGGGACAGGGATGAAAAACTGTTTTTT CAWSSRDRDEKLFF
TRBJ2-5 few TRBV5-1 TRBD2 TGCGCCAGCAGCTTGTCTGCGGGGGTTGGGGAGACCCAGTACTTC CASSLSAGVGETQYF
TRBJ2-7 - TRBV30 - TGTGCCTGGAGTGCGAGCTCCTACGAGCAGTACTTC CAWSASSYEQYF
TRBJ2-5 few TRBV29-1 TRBD1 TGCAGCGCGGGGACAGGGTCGATGGAGACCCAGTACTTC CSAGTGSMETQYF
TRBJ1-1 - TRBV28 - TGTGCCAGCAGTTTATGGAACACTGAAGCTTTCTTT CASSLWNTEAFF
TRBJ2-3 - TRBV9 TRBD2 TGTGCCAGCAGCGCCTCGGGACTAGCGGGGCCCAGGGATACGCAGTATTTT CASSASGLAGPRDTQYF
TRBJ2-7 - TRBV11-2 - TGTGCCAGCAGCTTGGCCCCCCTTCCTCCCTACGAGCAGTACTTC CASSLAPLPPYEQYF
TRBJ2-3 - TRBV30 - TGTGCCTGCGAGGGGAAATTGAGCACAGATACGCAGTATTTT CACEGKLSTDTQYF
TRBJ2-3 - TRBV6-5 - TGTGCCAGCAGTTACGACCAAAGCGGCACAGATACGCAGTATTTT CASSYDQSGTDTQYF
TRBJ2-1 few TRBV29-1 - TGCAGCGCTGTACCTTGGATTTACAATGAGCAGTTCTTC CSAVPWIYNEQFF
TRBJ1-6 few TRBV7-2 - TGTGCCAGCAGCTTAGACGTCTCCTATAATTCACCCCTCCACTTT CASSLDVSYNSPLHF
TRBJ2-7 - TRBV5-1 TRBD1 TGCGCCAGCAGCCCAGGTAGCACAGGGGAGGAGCAGTACTTC CASSPGSTGEEQYF
TRBJ2-7 - TRBV28 - TGTGCCAGCAGTCTCCCGAGCGGGCGCTCCTACGAGCAGTACTTC CASSLPSGRSYEQYF
TRBJ2-7 few TRBV28 - TGTGCCAGCTCCGAGGTGGGGATTAGCTCCTACGAGCAGTACTTC CASSEVGISSYEQYF
TRBJ1-5 few TRBV29-1 - TGCAGCGCGCACACAGGGTTCGGCAATCAGCCCCAGCATTTT CSAHTGFGNQPQHF
TRBJ2-7 - TRBV9 - TGTGCCAGCAGCGGCACGAGCGGATCCTACGAGCAGTACTTC CASSGTSGSYEQYF
TRBJ2-7 few TRBV7-9 TRBD1 TGTGCCAGCAGCTTAGGTGGACAGGGGTTTGACGAGCAGTACTTC CASSLGGQGFDEQYF
TRBJ2-7 few TRBV10-3 TRBD1 TGTGCCATCAAACCGGGACAGGGTGACGACGAGCAGTACTTC CAIKPGQGDDEQYF
TRBJ2-5 - TRBV14 - TGTGCCAGCAGCCAGACACAGCGATCGGAGACCCAGTACTTC CASSQTQRSETQYF
TRBJ1-1 few TRBV9 - TGTGCCAGCAGCGTTGAAGTAAAGAACACTGAAGCTTTCTTT CASSVEVKNTEAFF
TRBJ1-2 few TRBV29-1 TRBD1 TGCAGCGTTGGGCAGGGGGCGGTCTCCGTCAACTATGGCTACACCTTC CSVGQGAVSVNYGYTF
TRBJ2-1 - TRBV6-6 TRBD2 TGTGCCAGCACCGATGGGGCGGGGGGCACCTCTGAGCAGTTCTTC CASTDGAGGTSEQFF
TRBJ2-7 - TRBV4-3 - TGCGCCAGCAGCCAAGATCCCGGGAGTTTCGACGAGCAGTACTTC CASSQDPGSFDEQYF
TRBJ1-1 - TRBV9 TRBD1 TGTGCCAGCAGCTCAGTCAGGGGGCCAACTGAAGCTTTCTTT CASSSVRGPTEAFF
TRBJ2-2 - TRBV2 - TGTGCCAGCAGTGTTGAGGGGCTACTGTTTTTT CASSVEGLLFF
TRBJ2-3 - TRBV29-1 TRBD2 TGCAGCGGAAGGGGGACTAGCGGGAGGGCCGCAGATACGCAGTATTTT CSGRGTSGRAADTQYF